The clone carrying this TCR beta chain was seen a single time. TCRdb keeps only in-frame clones here, not all; method: immunoSEQ multiplex PCR. The sample yields about 89,000 clones, roughly 79% seen once. The data were obtained in a study of blood T cell repertoires in COVID-19. The germline V gene has CDR1 SGHRS and CDR2 YFSETQ. V shed 4 bases and J 8 bases; nucleotides not matched to a gene: 16. The CDR3 runs to 17 residues. The rearrangement joins TRBV5-1 to TRBJ1-1, with 11 bases lining up with TRBD1. Source material: peripheral blood. The source of this sequence is a man aged 65-85 years with acute or convalescent COVID-19. CDR3 in DNA: TGCGCCAGCAGCGAAAGGGACAGGGGGGCGCTTATGGGAGAAGCTTTCTTT. Protein: CASSERDRGALMGEAFF. Full variable domain (missing parts from reference TRBV5-1 and TRBJ1-1): KAGVTQTPRYLIKTRGQQVTLSCSPISGHRSVSWYQQTPGQGLQFLFEYFSETQRNKGNFPGRFSGRQFSNSRSEMNVSTLELGDSALYLCASSERDRGALMGEAFFGQGTRLTVV.